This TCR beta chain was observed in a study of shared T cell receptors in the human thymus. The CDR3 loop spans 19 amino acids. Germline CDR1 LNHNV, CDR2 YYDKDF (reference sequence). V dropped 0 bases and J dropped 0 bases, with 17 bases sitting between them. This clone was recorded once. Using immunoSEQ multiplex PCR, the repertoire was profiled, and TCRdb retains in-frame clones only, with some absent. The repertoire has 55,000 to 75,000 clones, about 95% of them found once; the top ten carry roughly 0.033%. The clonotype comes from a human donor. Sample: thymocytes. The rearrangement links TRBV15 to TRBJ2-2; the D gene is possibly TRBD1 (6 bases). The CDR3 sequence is CATSRDNRTAQTNTGELFF. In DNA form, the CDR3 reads TGTGCCACCAGCAGAGATAACCGGACAGCCCAAACGAACACCGGGGAGCTGTTTTTT.